The subject of this entry is one T cell receptor (beta chain). This clonotype was observed a single time. Its target antigen remains unknown. A read error is likely, as this CDR3 ends without the conserved phenylalanine or tryptophan. Looking up the germline V gene (reference sequence) yields CDR1 SEHNR and CDR2 FQNEAQ. A total of 13 residues make up the CDR3, ends included. CDR3 DNA only is kept here, 39 bases in frame from base 1. A distance of 2 bases separates the germline ends of V and J, which lose 0 bases and 0 bases respectively. This sample is part of a study of CD8 T cells in Susac syndrome (dated by TCRdb to about 2019). Study-level background: Whether CD8+ T cell activation and differentiation in Susac syndrome was antigen driven was tested using repertoire sequencing. CD8+ T cell repertoire clonality was compared between about a dozen healthy donors, roughly 14 Susac syndrome patients and 15 or so multiple sclerosis patients. General findings and caveats noted by the study authors: The number of individuals in the TCR sequencing and HLA analysis was acknowledged as relatively small.

Peripheral blood CD8+ and CD4+ T cells from healthy donors, Susac syndrome patients and multiple sclerosis patients were profiled using high-throughput TCR beta sequencing. Treatment-naive patients with stable or active relapsing-remitting disease fulfilling revised McDonald criteria were used as multiple sclerosis controls. Bulk CD8+ and CD4+ T cells were purified by magnetic negative isolation, while CD8+ TEMRA cells were enriched using FACS. Blood was drawn into EDTA tubes, processed within 24 hours, and PBMCs were isolated by density gradient centrifugation. PBMCs destined for TCR sequencing were cryopreserved in liquid nitrogen and later thawed in a 37 °C water bath. The sorted or isolated CD4+, CD8+ and CD8+ TEMRA cells reached a purity of at least 90%. RNA was extracted with the RNeasy kit and roughly 0.45 to 1 ug was reverse transcribed using random hexamers. TCR beta CDR3 regions were amplified with the immunoSEQ multiplex PCR assay covering 54 Vbeta and 13 Jbeta segments. To correct PCR amplification bias, a synthetic template baseline was used for both primer optimization and computational correction. The paper's data handling went like this. Reads were annotated to V, D and J genes according to IMGT and were analyzed with immunoSEQ Analyzer, with only productive sequences retained. To calculate clonality, Shannon entropy was normalized by log2 of the number of productive unique sequences and then subtracted from one. For each patient and control, public and private clones were evaluated among the 100 most prevalent clones. Susac-specific clones were defined as absent from healthy and MS cohorts, around 980 published viral clones and other ImmuneACCESS disease sequences. TCRdb trimmed the raw reads at Q25, called clones with MiXCR and kept productive beta chains. Rows with a matching CDR3 protein are joined into one entry that keeps the most common DNA and genes. These V and J calls are TCRdb output, not the study's own analysis. The sample includes around 220,000 distinct CDR3 sequences, with roughly 92% observed a single time. About 0.12% of the sample lies in the top ten.

Source material: CD8+ T cells from PBMCs. This TCR was sampled from a human donor with multiple sclerosis. The V and J genes are TRBV7-9 and TRBJ1-1; the D gene identity is not certain. The CDR3 sequence is CASSLALNTEAFS. The DNA is as follows: TGTGCCAGCAGCTTAGCCCTGAACACTGAAGCTTTCTCT.